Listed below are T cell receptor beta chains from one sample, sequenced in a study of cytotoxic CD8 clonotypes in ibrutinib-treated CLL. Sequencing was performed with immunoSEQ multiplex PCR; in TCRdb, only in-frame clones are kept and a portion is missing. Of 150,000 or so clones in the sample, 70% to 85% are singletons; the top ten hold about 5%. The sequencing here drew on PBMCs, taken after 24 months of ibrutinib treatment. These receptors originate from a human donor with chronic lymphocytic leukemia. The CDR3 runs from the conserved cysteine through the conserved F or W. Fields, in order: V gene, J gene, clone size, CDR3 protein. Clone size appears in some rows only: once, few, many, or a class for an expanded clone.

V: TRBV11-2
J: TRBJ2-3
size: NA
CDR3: CASSSSPQLSTDTQYF

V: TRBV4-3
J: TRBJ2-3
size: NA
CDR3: CASSPGTHGTDTQYF

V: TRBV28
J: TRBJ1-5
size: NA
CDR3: CASLMRGPGQGAQHF

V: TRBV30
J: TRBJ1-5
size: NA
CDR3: CAWSVGGGPQHF

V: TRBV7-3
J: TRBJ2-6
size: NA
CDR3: CASTRGGAGANVLTF

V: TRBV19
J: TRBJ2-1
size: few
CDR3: CASSIDPGPYNEQFF

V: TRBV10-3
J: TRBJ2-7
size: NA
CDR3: CAISWRVSEQYF

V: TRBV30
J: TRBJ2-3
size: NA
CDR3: CAWQKRHSSTDTQYF

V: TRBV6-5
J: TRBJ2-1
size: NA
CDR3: CASSLGTSGSREQFF

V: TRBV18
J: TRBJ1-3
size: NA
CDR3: CASSPPFRQLGVSGNTIYF

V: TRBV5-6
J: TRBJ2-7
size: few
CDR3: CASSWSLGLAGNAYEQYF

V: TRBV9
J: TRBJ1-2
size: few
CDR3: CASRLTGTYGYTF

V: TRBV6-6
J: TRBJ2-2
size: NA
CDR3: CASSYPGWGTGELFF

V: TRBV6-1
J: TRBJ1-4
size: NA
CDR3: CASSRQGPNEKLFF

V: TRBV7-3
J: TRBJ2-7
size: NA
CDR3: CASSLTSGSTYYEQYF

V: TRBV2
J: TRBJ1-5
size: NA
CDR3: CASNGGWNQPQHF

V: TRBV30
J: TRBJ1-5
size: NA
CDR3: CAWSLDSNQPQHF

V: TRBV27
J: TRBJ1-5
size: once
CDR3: CASSLLSGGNQPQHF

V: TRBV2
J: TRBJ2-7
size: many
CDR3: CASRDGGENEQYF

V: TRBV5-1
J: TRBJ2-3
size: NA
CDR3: CASSLAGGTDTQYF

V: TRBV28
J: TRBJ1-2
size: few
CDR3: CASSLRVPNYGYTF

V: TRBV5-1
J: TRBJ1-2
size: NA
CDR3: CASSSRARDTYGYTF

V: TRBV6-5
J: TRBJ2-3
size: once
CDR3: CAHGLAGGTDTQYF

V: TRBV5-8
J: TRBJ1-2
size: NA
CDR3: CASSSADRVGYGYTF

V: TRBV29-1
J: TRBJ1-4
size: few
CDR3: CSAGGGAGEKLFF

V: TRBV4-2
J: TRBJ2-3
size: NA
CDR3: CASSQGGLDTDTQYF

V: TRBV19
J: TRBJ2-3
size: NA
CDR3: CASRDRPDTQYF

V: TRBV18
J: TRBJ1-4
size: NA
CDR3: CASSRFQPATNEKLFF

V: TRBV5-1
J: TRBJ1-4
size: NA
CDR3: CASRTVPNNEKLFF

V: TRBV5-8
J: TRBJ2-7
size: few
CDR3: CASGPTGLSYEQYF

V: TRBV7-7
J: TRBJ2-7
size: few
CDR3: CASSPAGTYEQYF

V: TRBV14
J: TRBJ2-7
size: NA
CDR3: CASSEQRIGLAGNEQYF

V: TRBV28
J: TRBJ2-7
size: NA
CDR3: CASGTSSEQYF

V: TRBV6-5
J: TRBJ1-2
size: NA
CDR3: CASSYTGQGIYGYTF

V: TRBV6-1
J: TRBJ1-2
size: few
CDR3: CASSVRTVSYGYTF

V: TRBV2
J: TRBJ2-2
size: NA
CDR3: CASSVDRANTGELFF

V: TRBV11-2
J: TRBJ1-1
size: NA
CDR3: CASSFKVNPEAFF

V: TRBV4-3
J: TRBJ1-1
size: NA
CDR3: CASSHVGGRAAEAFF

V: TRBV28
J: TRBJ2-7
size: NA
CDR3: CASSLSSGVSEQYF

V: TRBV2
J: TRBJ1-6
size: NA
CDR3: CASSTGTVGPSSPLHF

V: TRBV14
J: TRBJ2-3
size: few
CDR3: CASTNHKHRDTQYF

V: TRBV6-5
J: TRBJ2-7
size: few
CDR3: CASRTTRRSYEQYF

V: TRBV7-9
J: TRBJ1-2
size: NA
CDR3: CASSEMDRAANYGYTF

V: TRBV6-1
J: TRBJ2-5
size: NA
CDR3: CASSKQETQYF

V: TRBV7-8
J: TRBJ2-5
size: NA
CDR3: CASSRGGETQYF

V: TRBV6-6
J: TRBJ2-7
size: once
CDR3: CASIGLGQPYF

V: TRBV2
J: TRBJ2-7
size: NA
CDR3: CASMPIGGLERKSSYEQYF

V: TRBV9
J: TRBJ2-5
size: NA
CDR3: CASSVGQGVQETQYF

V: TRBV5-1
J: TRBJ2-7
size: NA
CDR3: CASSSRTGKTYEQYF

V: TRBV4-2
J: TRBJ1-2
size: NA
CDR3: CASSQGSDTSYGYTF

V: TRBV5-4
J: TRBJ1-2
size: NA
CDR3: CASSPSGTVNYGYTF

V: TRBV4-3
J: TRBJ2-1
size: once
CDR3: CASSRGERLYNEQFF

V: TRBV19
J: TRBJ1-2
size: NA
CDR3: CASSPSRPNYGYTF

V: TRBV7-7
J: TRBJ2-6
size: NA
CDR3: CASSLGPGNGANVLTF

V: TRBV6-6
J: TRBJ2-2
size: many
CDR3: CASRPPGLAAGELFF

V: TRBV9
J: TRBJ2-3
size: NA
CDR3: CASSVGSGGSTDTQYF

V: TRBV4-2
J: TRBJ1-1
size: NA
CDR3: CASSPGGRNTEAFF

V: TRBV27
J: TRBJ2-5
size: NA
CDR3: CASSPFSSGQETQYF

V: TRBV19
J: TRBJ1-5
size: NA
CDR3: CAGGDRNQPQHF